This T cell receptor (beta chain) comes out of a study of immunodeficiency (dated by TCRdb to between 2017 and 2020). For the study in its entirety: To search for oligoclonality and VDJ recombination defects, the researchers carried out a repertoire analysis. What the research found in general, with its limitations: CD4+ T cell V-J pairing and productive entropy appeared similar between patients and controls. In entropy comparisons, n=3 (open circles) was shown for patients versus healthy controls, and a thymic development effect was only suggested as possible. Based on top-100 and total clonotype frequencies, severe oligoclonality showed up in patient CD8+ T cells, whereas patient CD4+ T cells did not show severe oligoclonality.

Note on this clone: Its antigen remains undetermined. Nothing much larger sits one base from this clone, and base qualities are not available.

V is cut back by 5 bases and J by 3 bases, with 4 bases in the junction unmatched. Looking up the germline V gene (reference sequence) yields CDR1 LNHNV and CDR2 YYDKDF. Reading from cysteine to phenylalanine, the CDR3 counts 14 amino acids. Of all the DNA, just the CDR3 is kept, 42 bases in frame from base 1. Before TCR sequencing, CD3+CD4+ T cells were sorted from fresh PBMCs. Genomic DNA was extracted using the QIAamp DNA Blood Mini Kit and was submitted for immunoSEQ repertoire analysis. A standard quantity of genomic DNA template was used for amplification of CDR3 regions by multiplex PCR. The PCR products underwent sequencing on an Illumina platform. The authors processed their data as follows. Alignment of sequences to a reference was performed, and V, D and J gene definitions were taken from IMGT. Closely related sequences were merged by a nearest-neighbor clustering algorithm so that PCR and sequencing errors were removed. V, D and J usage in productive unique and total sequences was analyzed using ImmunoSEQ Analyzer tools and R version 3.6.1. In its TCRdb copy, this immuneACCESS table keeps in-frame sequences only and misses some clones. Where compared with another copy, unresolved V genes explain less than half of these, and the others have no known cause. D and trimming come from the DNA, and the V and J calls and clone size come from that table. For this sample the table gives about a thousand clones, of which 80% to 95% were detected only once. Of the sample, around 1.9% falls within the top ten clones.

This sequence uses TRBV15 and TRBJ2-1; TRBD1 matches 7 bases in the middle. This TCR was sampled from a female donor. Material: CD4+ T cells from blood. The sequenced DNA: TGTGCCACCAGCCGACGGACAGGCTACAATGAGCAGTTCTTC. Translated, this gives CATSRRTGYNEQFF.